This T cell receptor beta chain was identified in a study of beta chain features in type 1 diabetes. Whole-study results and caveats: Type 1 diabetes patients had TCRB CDR3s that were shorter (moderately but significantly so) in all four CD4+ subsets.

This CDR3 has 14 residues. Germline CDR1 is KGHSH and CDR2 is LQKENI. The V end was cut by 2 bases, the J end by 3 bases, with 7 bases between. Expressed TCRB transcripts were sequenced because the isolated RNA had all been reverse transcribed beforehand. Produced via immunoSEQ multiplex PCR; TCRdb's table is partial and in-frame only. The sample has hundreds of thousands of clones, around 15% seen once. In the case of this clone: The antigen is undetermined. Other DNA sequences in this specimen translate into the identical CDR3.

This sequence was found in a young man with type 1 diabetes. Sequenced sample: naive CD4+ T cells from blood. This rearrangement joins TRBV18 to TRBJ1-4, with D perhaps matching TRBD1 (5 bases). The CDR3 bases are TGTGCCAGCTCACCAAGGGGTGCTAATGAAAAACTGTTTTTT. Translating gives CASSPRGANEKLFF.